Listed here is a single T cell receptor (beta chain). The CDR3 has 14 residues. Per the germline V gene, CDR1 is SGDLS and CDR2 is YYNGEE. V gave up 0 bases and J gave up 5 bases; unmatched junction bases: 2. This sample is drawn from a study of cytomegalovirus exposure and HLA in healthy donors. The PCR had 60 Vbeta and 13 Jbeta primers. The repertoire was sequenced with immunoSEQ multiplex PCR; TCRdb's copy has only in-frame clones and lacks some. The table lists 85,000 to 100,000 clones, 60% to 80% of them singletons. Sequencing was done on a sample of PBMCs. The TCR was taken from a woman younger than 45 in good health and CMV-seronegative. This rearrangement joins TRBV9 to TRBJ1-1, with TRBD1 identical over 9 bases. The CDR3 reads CASSVGDRVTEAFF. For the CDR3, the DNA is TGTGCCAGCAGCGTAGGGGACAGGGTTACTGAAGCTTTCTTT.